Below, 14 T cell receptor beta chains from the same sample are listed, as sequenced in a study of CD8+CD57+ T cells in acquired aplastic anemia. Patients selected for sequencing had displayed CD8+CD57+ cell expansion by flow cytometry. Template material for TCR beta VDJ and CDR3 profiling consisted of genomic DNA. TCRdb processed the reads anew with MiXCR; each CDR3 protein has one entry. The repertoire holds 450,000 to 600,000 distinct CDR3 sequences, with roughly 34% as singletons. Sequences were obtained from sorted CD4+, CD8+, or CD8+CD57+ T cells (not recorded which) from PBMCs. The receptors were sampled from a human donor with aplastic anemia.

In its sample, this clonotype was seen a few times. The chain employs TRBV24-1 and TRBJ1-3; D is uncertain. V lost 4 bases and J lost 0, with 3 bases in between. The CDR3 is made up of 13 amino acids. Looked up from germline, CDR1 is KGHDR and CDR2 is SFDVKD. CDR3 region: CATSESSGNTIYF. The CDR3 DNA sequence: TGTGCCACCAGTGAGAGCTCTGGAAACACCATATATTTT.

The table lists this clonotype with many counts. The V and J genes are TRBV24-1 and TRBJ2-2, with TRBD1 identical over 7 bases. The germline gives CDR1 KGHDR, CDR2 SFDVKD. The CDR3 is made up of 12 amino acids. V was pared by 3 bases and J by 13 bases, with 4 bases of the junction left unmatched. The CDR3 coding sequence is TGTGCCACCAGTGATGTAGACAGGGTGCTGTTTTTT. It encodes CATSDVDRVLFF.

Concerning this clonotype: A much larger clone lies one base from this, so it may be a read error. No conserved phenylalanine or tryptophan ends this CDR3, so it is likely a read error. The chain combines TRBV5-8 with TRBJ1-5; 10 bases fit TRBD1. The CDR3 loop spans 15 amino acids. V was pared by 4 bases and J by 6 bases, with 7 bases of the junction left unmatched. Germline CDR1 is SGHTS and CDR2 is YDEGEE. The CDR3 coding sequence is TGTGCCAGCAGCCTCGGGACAGGGGACGCTCAGCCCCAGCATTCT. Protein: CASSLGTGDAQPQHS.

The CDR3 nucleotides are TGTGCCAGCAGTTTTGTAGGGGGCCTTTTACCTTACGAGCAGTACTTC. Amino acid sequence: CASSFVGGLLPYEQYF. The gene calls are TRBV2 and TRBJ2-7; TRBD1 aligns across 7 bases. CDR1 SNHLY and CDR2 FYNNEI come from the germline V gene. J gave up 4 bases and V 5 bases, and 14 bases lay outside the gene matches. The CDR3 runs to 16 residues.

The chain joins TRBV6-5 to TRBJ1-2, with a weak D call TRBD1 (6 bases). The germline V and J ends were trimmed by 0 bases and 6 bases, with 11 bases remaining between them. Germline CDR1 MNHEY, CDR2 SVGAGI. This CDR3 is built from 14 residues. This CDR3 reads CASSYSGGRDGYTF. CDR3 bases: TGTGCCAGCAGTTACTCTGGGGGGCGCGATGGCTACACCTTC.

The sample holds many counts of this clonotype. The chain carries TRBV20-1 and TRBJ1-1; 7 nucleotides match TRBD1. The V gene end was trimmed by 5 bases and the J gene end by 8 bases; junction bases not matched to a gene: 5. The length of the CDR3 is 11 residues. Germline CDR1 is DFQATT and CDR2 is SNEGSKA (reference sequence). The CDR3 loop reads CSAAPTGEAFF. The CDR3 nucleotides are TGCAGTGCTGCACCGACAGGGGAAGCTTTCTTT.

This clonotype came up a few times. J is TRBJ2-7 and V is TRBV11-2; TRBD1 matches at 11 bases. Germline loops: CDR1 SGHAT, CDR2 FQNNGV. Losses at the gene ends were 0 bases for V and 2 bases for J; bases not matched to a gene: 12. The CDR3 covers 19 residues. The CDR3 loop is CASSLEASGGQGAAYEQYF. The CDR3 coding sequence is TGTGCCAGCAGCTTAGAGGCTAGCGGAGGACAGGGGGCCGCCTACGAGCAGTACTTC.

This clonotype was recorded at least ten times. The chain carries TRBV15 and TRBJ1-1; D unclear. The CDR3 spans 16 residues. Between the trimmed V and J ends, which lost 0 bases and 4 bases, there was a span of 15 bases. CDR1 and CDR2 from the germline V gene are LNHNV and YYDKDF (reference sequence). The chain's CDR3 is CATSRDNSFWGTEAFF. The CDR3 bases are TGTGCCACCAGCAGAGATAACAGCTTCTGGGGCACTGAAGCTTTCTTT.

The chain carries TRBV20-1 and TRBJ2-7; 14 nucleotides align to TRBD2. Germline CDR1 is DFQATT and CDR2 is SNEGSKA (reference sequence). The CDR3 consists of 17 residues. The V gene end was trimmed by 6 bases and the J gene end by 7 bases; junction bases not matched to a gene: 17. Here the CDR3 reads CSANQGEAGLAGDEQYF. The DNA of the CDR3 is TGCAGTGCAAACCAGGGGGAAGCGGGACTAGCGGGAGATGAGCAGTACTTC.

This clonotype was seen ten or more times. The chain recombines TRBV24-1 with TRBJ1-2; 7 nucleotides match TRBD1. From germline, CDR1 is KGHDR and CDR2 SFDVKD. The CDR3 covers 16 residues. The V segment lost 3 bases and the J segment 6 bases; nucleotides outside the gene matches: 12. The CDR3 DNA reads TGTGCCACCAGTGATCCTCGACAGGGATCATTGGATGGCTACACCTTC. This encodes CATSDPRQGSLDGYTF.

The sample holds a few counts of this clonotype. CDR3 protein: CASSLGPATQAGNTIYF. DNA of the CDR3: TGTGCCAGCAGCTTAGGGCCCGCGACCCAGGCTGGAAACACCATATATTTT. This chain links TRBV7-2 with TRBJ1-3; D unclear. The CDR3 is 17 amino acids. The germline V gene encodes CDR1 SGHTA and CDR2 FQGNSA. V lost 1 base to trimming and J lost 2 bases, with 15 bases between them. Combining the CDR3 with reference TRBV7-2 and TRBJ1-3 gives the whole variable domain GAGVSQSPSNKVTEKGKDVELRCDPISGHTALYWYRQSLGQGLEFLIYFQGNSAPDKSGLPSDRFSAERTGGSVSTLTIQRTQQEDSAVYLCASSLGPATQAGNTIYFGEGSWLTVV.

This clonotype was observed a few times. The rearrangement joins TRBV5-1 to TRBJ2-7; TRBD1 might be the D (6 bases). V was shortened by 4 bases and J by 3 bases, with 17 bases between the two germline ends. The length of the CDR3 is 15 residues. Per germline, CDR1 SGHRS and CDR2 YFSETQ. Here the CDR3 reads CASSPIGDTDYEQYF. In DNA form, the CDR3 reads TGCGCCAGCAGCCCCATCGGGGACACTGACTACGAGCAGTACTTC.

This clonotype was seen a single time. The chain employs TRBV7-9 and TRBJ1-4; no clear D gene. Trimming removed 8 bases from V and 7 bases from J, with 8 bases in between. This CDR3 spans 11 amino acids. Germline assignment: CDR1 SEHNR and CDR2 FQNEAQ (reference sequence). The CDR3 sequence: CASGSSEKLFF. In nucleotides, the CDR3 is TGTGCCAGCGGAAGTAGTGAAAAACTGTTTTTT.

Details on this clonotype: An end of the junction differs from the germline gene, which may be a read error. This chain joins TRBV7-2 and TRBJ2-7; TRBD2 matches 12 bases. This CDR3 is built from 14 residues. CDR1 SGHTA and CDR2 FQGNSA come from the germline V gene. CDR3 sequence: CASSSGTSGHEQHF. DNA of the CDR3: TGTGCCAGCAGCTCCGGGACTAGCGGGCACGAGCAGCACTTC.